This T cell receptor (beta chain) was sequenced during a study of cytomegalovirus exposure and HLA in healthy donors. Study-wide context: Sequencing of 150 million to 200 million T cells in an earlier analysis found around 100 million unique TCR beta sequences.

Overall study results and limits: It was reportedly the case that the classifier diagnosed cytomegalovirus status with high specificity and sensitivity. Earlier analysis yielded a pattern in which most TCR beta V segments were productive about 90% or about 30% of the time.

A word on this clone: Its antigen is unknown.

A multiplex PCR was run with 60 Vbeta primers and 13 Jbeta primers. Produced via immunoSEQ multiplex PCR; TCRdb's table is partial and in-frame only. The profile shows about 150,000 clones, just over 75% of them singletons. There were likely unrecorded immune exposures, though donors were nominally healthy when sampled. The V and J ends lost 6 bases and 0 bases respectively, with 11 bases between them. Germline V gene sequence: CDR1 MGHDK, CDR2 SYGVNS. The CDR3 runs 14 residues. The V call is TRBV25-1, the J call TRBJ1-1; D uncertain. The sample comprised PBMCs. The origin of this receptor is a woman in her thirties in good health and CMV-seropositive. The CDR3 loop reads CASSPLPMNTEAFF. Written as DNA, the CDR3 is TGTGCCAGCAGCCCTTTACCTATGAACACTGAAGCTTTCTTT.